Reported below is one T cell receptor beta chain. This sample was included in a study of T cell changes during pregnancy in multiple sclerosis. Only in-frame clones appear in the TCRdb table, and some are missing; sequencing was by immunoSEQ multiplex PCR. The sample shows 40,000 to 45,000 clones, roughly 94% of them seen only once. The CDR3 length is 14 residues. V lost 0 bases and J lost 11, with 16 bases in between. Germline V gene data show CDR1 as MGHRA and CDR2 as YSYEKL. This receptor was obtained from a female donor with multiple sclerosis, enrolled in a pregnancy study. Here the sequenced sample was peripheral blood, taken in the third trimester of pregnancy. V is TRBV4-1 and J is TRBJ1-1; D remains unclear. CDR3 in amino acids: CASSQEIRERVAFF. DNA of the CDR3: TGCGCCAGCAGCCAAGAGATCCGGGAGCGCGTCGCTTTCTTT.